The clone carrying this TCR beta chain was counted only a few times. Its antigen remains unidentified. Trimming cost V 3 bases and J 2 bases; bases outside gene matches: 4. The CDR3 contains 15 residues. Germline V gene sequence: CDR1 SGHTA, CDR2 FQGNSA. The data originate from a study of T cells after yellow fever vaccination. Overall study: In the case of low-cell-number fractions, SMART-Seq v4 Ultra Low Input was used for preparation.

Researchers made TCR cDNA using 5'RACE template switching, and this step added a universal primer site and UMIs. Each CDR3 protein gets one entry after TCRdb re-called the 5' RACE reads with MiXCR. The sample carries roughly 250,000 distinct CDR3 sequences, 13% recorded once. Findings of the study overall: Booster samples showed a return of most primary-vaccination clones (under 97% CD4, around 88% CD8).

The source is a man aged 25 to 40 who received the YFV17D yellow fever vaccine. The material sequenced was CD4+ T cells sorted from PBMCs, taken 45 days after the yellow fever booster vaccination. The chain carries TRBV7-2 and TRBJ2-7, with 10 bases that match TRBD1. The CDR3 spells CASSLGTGVAYEQYF. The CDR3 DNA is TGTGCCAGCAGCTTGGGGACAGGGGTAGCCTACGAGCAGTACTTC.